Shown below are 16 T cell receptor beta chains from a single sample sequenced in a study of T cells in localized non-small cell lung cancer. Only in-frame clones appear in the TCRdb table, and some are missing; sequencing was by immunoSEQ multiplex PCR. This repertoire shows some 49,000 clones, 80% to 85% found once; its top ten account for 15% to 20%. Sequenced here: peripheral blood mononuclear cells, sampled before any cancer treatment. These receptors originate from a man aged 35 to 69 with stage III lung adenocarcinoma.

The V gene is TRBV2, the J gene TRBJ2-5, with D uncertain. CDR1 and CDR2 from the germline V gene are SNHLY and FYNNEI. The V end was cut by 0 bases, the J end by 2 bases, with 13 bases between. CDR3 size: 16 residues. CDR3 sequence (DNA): TGTGCCAGCAGTGAAGCGCAAACATGGGTGCAAGAGACCCAGTACTTC. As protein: CASSEAQTWVQETQYF.

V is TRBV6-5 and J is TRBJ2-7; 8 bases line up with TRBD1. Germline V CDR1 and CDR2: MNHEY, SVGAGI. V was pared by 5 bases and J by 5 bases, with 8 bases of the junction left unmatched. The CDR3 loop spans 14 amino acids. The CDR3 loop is CASSPQGAADEQYF. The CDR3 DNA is TGTGCCAGCAGTCCTCAGGGGGCGGCAGACGAGCAGTACTTC.

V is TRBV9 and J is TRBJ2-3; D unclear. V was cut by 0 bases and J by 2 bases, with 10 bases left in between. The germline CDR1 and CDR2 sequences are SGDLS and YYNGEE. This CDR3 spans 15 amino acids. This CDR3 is CASSVENTLTDTQYF. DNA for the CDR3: TGTGCCAGCAGCGTAGAGAACACGCTCACAGATACGCAGTATTTT. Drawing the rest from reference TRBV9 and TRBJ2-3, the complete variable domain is DSGVTQTPKHLITATGQRVTLRCSPRSGDLSVYWYQQSLDQGLQFLIQYYNGEERAKGNILERFSAQQFPDLHSELNLSSLELGDSALYFCASSVENTLTDTQYFGPGTRLTVL.

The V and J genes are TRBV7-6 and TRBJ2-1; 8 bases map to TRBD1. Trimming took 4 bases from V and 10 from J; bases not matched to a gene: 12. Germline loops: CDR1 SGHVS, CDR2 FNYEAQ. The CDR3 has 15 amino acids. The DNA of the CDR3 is TGTGCCAGCAGCTCCAGGCAGGGGGCGCTTCAGGAGCAGTTCTTC. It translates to CASSSRQGALQEQFF.

This CDR3 reads CASSLVVTSGTYEQYF. The CDR3 bases are TGTGCCAGCAGCTTAGTCGTCACTAGCGGTACCTACGAGCAGTACTTC. The genes are TRBV7-9 and TRBJ2-7; TRBD2 matches 8 bases. With V trimmed by 1 base and J by 2 bases, 7 bases remained unmatched. The V gene's germline CDR1 is SEHNR and CDR2 FQNEAQ (reference sequence). The CDR3 sequence is 16 residues long.

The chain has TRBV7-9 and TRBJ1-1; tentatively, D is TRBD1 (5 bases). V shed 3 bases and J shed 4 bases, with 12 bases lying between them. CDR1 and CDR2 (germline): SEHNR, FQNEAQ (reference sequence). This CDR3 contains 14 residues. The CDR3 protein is CASSFQGGSTEAFF. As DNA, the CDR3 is TGTGCCAGCAGCTTCCAGGGAGGGAGCACTGAAGCTTTCTTT.

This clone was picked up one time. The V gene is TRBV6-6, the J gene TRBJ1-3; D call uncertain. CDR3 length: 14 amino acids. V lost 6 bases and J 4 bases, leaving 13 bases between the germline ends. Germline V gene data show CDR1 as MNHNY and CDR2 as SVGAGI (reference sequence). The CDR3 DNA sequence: TGTGCCAGCAGGAAGGAGAGCCTAGGAAACACCATATATTTT. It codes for CASRKESLGNTIYF.

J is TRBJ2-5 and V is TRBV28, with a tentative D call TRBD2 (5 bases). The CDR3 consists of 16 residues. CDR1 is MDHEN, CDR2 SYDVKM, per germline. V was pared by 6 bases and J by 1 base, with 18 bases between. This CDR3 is CASRSYSGEFQETQYF. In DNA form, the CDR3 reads TGTGCCAGCAGATCCTACAGCGGAGAGTTCCAAGAGACCCAGTACTTC.

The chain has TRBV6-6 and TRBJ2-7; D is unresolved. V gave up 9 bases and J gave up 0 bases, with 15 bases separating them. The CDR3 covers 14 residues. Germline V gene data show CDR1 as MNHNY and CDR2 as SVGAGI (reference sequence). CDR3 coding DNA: TGTGCCAGTACCTACGGGCTTGGCTCCTACGAGCAGTACTTC. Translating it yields CASTYGLGSYEQYF.

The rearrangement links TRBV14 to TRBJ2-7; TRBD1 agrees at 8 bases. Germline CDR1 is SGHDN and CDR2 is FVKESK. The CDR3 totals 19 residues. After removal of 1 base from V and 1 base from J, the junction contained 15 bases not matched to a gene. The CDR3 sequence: CASSQVPYNRGFESYEQYF. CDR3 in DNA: TGTGCCAGCAGCCAAGTCCCCTATAACAGGGGGTTCGAATCCTACGAGCAGTACTTC.

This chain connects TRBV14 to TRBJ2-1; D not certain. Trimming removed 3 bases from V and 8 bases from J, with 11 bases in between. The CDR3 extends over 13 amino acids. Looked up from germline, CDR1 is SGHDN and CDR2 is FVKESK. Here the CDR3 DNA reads TGTGCCAGCAGCCAGGCTGGTTGGCATGAGCAGTTCTTC. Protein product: CASSQAGWHEQFF.

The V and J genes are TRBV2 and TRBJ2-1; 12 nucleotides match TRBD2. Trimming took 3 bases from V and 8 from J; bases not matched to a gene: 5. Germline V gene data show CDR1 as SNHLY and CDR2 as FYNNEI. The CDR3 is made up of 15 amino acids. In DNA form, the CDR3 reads TGTGCCAGCAGTGAGGTGGCTAGCGGGGGGGATGAGCAGTTCTTC. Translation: CASSEVASGGDEQFF.

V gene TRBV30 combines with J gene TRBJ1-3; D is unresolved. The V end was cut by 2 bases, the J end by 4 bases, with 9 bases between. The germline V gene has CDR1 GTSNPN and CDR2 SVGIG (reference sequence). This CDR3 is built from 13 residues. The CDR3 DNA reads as TGTGCCTGGAGTAATGGTTTCGGAAACACCATATATTTT. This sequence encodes CAWSNGFGNTIYF.

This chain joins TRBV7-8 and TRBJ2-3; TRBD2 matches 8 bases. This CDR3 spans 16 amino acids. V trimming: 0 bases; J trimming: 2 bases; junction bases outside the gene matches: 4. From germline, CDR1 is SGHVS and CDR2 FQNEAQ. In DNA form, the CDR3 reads TGTGCCAGCAGCTTAGCACAGCGGGGGCTCACAGATACGCAGTATTTT. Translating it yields CASSLAQRGLTDTQYF.

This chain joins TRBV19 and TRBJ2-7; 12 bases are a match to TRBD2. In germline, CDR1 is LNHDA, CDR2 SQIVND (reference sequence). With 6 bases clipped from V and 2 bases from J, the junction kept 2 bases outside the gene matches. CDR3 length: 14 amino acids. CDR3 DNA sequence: TGTGCCAGTAGCGCTAGCGGGGGGGCCTACGAGCAGTACTTC. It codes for CASSASGGAYEQYF.

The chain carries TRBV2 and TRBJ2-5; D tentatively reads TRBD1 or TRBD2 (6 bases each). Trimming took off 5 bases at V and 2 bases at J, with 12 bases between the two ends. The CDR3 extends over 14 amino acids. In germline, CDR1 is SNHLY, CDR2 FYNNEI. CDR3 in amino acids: CASSPGAPQETQYF. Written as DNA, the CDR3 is TGTGCCAGCAGTCCGGGGGCCCCACAAGAGACCCAGTACTTC. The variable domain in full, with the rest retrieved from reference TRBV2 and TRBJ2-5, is EPEVTQTPSHQVTQMGQEVILRCVPISNHLYFYWYRQILGQKVEFLVSFYNNEISEKSEIFDDQFSVERPDGSNFTLKIRSTKLEDSAMYFCASSPGAPQETQYFGPGTRLLVL.